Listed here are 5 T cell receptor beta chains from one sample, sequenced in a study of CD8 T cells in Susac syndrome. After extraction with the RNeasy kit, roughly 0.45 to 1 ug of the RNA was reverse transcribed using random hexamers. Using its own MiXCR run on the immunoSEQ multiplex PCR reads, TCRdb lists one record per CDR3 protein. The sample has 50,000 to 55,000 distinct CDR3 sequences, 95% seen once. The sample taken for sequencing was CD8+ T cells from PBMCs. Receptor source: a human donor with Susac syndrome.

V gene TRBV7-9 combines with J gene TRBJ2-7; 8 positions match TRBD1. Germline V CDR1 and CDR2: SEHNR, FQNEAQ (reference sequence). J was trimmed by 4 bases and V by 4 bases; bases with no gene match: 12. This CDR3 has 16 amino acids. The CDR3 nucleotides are TGTGCCAGCAGCTCCCAGGACAGGGAAATTTCTTACGAGCAGTACTTC. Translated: CASSSQDREISYEQYF.

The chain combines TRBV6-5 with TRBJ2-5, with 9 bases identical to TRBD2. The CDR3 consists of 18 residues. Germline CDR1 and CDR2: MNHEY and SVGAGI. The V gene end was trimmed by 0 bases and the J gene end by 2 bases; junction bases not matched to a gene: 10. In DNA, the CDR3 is TGTGCCAGCAGTTACTCCGCCAGACTAGCGGATATACAAGAGACCCAGTACTTC. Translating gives CASSYSARLADIQETQYF.

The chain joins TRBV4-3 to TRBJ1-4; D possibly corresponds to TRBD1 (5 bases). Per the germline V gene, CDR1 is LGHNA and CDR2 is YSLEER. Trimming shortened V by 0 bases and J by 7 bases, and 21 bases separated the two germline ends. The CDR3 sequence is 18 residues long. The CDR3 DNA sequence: TGCGCCAGCAGCCAAGATCGTGGAGACCTGGTTCAGGGTGAAAAACTGTTTTTT. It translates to CASSQDRGDLVQGEKLFF.

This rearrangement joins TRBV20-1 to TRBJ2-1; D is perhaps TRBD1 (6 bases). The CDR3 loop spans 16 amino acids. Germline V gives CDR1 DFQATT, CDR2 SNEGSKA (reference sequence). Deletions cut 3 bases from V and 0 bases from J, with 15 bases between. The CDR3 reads CSASGVQGFSYNEQFF. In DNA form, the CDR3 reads TGCAGTGCTAGTGGTGTTCAGGGGTTCTCCTACAATGAGCAGTTCTTC.

The CDR3 is CASSLDNNYGYTF. The CDR3 DNA is TGTGCCAGCAGCTTAGACAATAACTATGGCTACACCTTC. The chain has TRBV7-2 and TRBJ1-2, with D unresolved. Trimming cost V 1 base and J 1 base, with 4 bases left between them. CDR3 length equals 13 residues. Germline CDR1 is SGHTA and CDR2 is FQGNSA.